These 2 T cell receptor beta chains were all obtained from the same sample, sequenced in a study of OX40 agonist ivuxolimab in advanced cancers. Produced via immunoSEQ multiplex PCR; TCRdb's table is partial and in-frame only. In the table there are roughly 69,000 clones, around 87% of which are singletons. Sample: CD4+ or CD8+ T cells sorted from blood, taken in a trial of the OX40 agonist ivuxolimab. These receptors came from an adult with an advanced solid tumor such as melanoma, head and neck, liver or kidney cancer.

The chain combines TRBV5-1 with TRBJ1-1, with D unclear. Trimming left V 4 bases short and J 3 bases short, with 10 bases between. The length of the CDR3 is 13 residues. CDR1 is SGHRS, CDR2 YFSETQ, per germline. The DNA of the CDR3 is TGCGCCAGCAGCCCTCCCCGGGACACTGAAGCTTTCTTT. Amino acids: CASSPPRDTEAFF.

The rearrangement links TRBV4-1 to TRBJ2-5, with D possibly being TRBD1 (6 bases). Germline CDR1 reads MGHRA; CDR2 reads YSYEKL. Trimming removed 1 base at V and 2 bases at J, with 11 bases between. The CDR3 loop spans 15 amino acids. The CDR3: CASSQAQDRQETQYF. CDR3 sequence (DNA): TGCGCCAGCAGCCAAGCCCAGGACAGACAAGAGACCCAGTACTTC.